The clone carrying this T cell receptor (beta chain) was recorded only once. Antigen: not known. The sample originates from a study of cytomegalovirus exposure and HLA in healthy donors. Study-wide results and limits: Among the CMV-associated chains, a few were confirmed in vitro as specific for CMV antigens. One later analysis reportedly identified an Asian-associated ancestry cluster that showed fewer N-insertions than the 666-donor mean. Evidence from a later analysis indicated that most CMV-associated TCR beta chains looked HLA-restricted.

A multiplex PCR was run with 60 Vbeta primers and 13 Jbeta primers. The assay was immunoSEQ multiplex PCR, and TCRdb's table has in-frame clones only and misses some. The profile shows under 200,000 clones, about 79% of them singletons. The sequenced sample consisted of PBMCs. The TCR comes from a man aged 50-59 years in good health and CMV-seropositive.

The CDR3 region is CASSVALAGAHNEQFF. In DNA form, the CDR3 reads TGTGCCAGCAGCGTAGCCTTAGCGGGGGCCCACAATGAGCAGTTCTTC. The chain combines TRBV9 with TRBJ2-1, with 9 bases identical to TRBD2. Looked up from germline, CDR1 is SGDLS and CDR2 is YYNGEE. V dropped 0 bases and J dropped 5; count of bases not matched to a gene: 6. The CDR3 runs 16 residues.